This entry lists 18 T cell receptor beta chains sequenced from one sample in a study of Graves' ophthalmopathy and Graves' hyperthyroidism. Investigators amplified TCR beta CDR3 regions from RNA transcripts. A first-round RT-PCR used HTBI primers, followed by a second-round multiplex PCR. TCRdb reanalysed the multiplex PCR reads using MiXCR and keeps one entry per CDR3 protein. The table records fewer than 600,000 distinct CDR3 sequences, 13% to 15% of them present only once. Specimen: blood. These receptors originate from a woman aged 25 to 39 with Graves' ophthalmopathy.

Only a few counts were recorded for this clonotype. The V call is TRBV10-2, the J call TRBJ2-7; tentative D call: TRBD2 (5 bases). The CDR3 extends over 14 amino acids. Germline V CDR1 and CDR2: WSHSY, SAAADI. Trimming stripped 3 bases from V and 3 bases from J, with 12 bases between. CDR3 protein: CASSESPAGYEQYF. The CDR3 nucleotides read TGCGCCAGCAGTGAATCCCCGGCGGGCTACGAGCAGTACTTC.

This clonotype was seen at least ten times. The rearrangement joins TRBV29-1 to TRBJ2-7; no firm D call. The CDR3 sequence is 14 residues long. CDR1 is SQVTM and CDR2 is ANQGSEA in the germline V gene. The germline V and J ends were trimmed by 2 bases and 0 bases, with 11 bases remaining between them. Here the CDR3 DNA reads TGCAGCGTTGAATCAGACCGCGACTCCTACGAGCAGTACTTC. This translates into CSVESDRDSYEQYF.

The gene calls are TRBV7-8 and TRBJ2-7, with 9 bases lining up with TRBD1. The germline V gene encodes CDR1 SGHVS and CDR2 FQNEAQ. Trimming cost V 5 bases and J 6 bases; bases outside gene matches: 5. The CDR3 loop spans 13 amino acids. Written as DNA, the CDR3 is TGTGCCAGCAGCGCGGACAGGGGTGGCGAGCAGTACTTC. Translating gives CASSADRGGEQYF.

There are many counts of this clonotype. The rearrangement joins TRBV2 to TRBJ2-7; a weak D match, TRBD1 (5 bases). The CDR3 contains 13 residues. V was pared by 8 bases and J by 0 bases, with 11 bases between. CDR1 is SNHLY and CDR2 is FYNNEI in the germline V gene. The CDR3 loop is CASQKGYSYEQYF. The CDR3 DNA reads TGTGCCAGCCAGAAGGGGTACTCCTACGAGCAGTACTTC.

This clonotype was found many times. V is TRBV7-6 and J is TRBJ2-2, with D possibly being TRBD1 (5 bases). Germline loops: CDR1 SGHVS, CDR2 FNYEAQ. V was clipped by 6 bases and J by 0 bases, with 17 bases between them. CDR3 length equals 17 residues. The CDR3 loop is CASRSSVRGANTGELFF. The CDR3 DNA is TGTGCCAGCAGATCCTCCGTTAGGGGCGCGAACACCGGGGAGCTGTTTTTT.

The V and J genes are TRBV12-3 or TRBV12-4 and TRBJ1-5; TRBD1 might be the D (6 bases). Trimming shortened V by 2 bases and J by 3 bases, and 11 bases separated the two germline ends. The CDR3 contains 15 residues. CDR3 protein: CASSLRSGANQPQHF. For the CDR3, the DNA is TGTGCCAGCAGTTTAAGGTCAGGGGCCAATCAGCCCCAGCATTTT.

This clonotype was recorded a few times. The chain recombines TRBV4-1 with TRBJ1-5, with TRBD1 identical over 7 bases. V trimming: 1 base; J trimming: 2 bases; junction bases outside the gene matches: 5. There are 16 residues in the CDR3. The V gene's germline CDR1 is MGHRA and CDR2 YSYEKL. Here the CDR3 reads CASSQGPGTGNQPQHF. In DNA form, the CDR3 reads TGCGCCAGCAGCCAAGGACCCGGGACAGGCAATCAGCCCCAGCATTTT.

This clonotype has ten or more counts. The V and J genes are TRBV11-2 and TRBJ1-2, with 12 bases fitting TRBD1. V lost 5 bases and J lost 4; bases outside the gene matches: 11. Germline values: CDR1 SGHAT, CDR2 FQNNGV. This CDR3 region has 17 residues. CDR3 sequence reads: CASSPGQGAFAFYGYTF. The CDR3 DNA is TGTGCCAGCAGCCCGGGACAGGGGGCCTTCGCTTTCTATGGCTACACCTTC.

The rearrangement uses TRBV19 and TRBJ2-2; TRBD1 matches 8 bases. This CDR3 has 16 amino acids. V lost 6 bases to trimming and J lost 4 bases; unmatched junction nucleotides: 10. Germline V gives CDR1 LNHDA, CDR2 SQIVND (reference sequence). The DNA for the CDR3 is TGTGCCAGTAGAATTACGGGACAGGTTCGCACCGGGGAGCTGTTTTTT. This sequence encodes CASRITGQVRTGELFF.

V gene TRBV28 combines with J gene TRBJ2-4; D may be TRBD1 or TRBD2 (5 bases each). From germline, CDR1 is MDHEN and CDR2 SYDVKM. The V end lost 3 bases, the J end lost 0 bases, and 12 bases lay between the germline ends. The CDR3 extends over 16 amino acids. CDR3 coding DNA: TGTGCCAGCAGTTTGGGGGATCCCTTAGCCAAAAACATTCAGTACTTC. As protein: CASSLGDPLAKNIQYF.

This clonotype appeared once. A much larger clone differs by one base, so this may be a read error. The final CDR3 position lacks the conserved phenylalanine or tryptophan, pointing to a likely read error. V is TRBV25-1 and J is TRBJ1-1; no definite D call. V gave up 10 bases and J gave up 5 bases, with 17 bases separating them. Germline V gives CDR1 MGHDK, CDR2 SYGVNS. The CDR3 totals 13 residues. The CDR3: CATRWGVGTEAFC. The CDR3 bases are TGTGCCACCAGATGGGGAGTCGGAACTGAAGCTTTCTGT.

The chain carries TRBV12-3 or TRBV12-4 and TRBJ1-2; D gene unclear. The CDR3 is 13 residues long. Trimming stripped 4 bases from V and 4 bases from J, with 10 bases between. CDR3 region: CASSSRSGYGYTF. The CDR3 region has the DNA TGTGCCAGCAGTTCCCGGAGCGGCTATGGCTACACCTTC.

In its sample, this clonotype was seen a few times. The chain recombines TRBV5-4 with TRBJ2-5; no clear D. The CDR3 runs 15 residues. CDR1 is SGHNT and CDR2 is YYREEE in the germline V gene (reference sequence). Trimming stripped 4 bases from V and 2 bases from J, with 15 bases between. This CDR3 is CASSPLTATQETQYF. Written as DNA, the CDR3 is TGTGCCAGCAGCCCTCTAACGGCAACTCAAGAGACCCAGTACTTC.

This clonotype is a singleton in its sample. A much larger clone sits a single nucleotide away, making a read error possible. This chain uses TRBV2 with TRBJ2-7; D is uncertain. The CDR3 extends over 12 amino acids. Germline lookup yields CDR1 SNHLY and CDR2 FYNNEI. The CDR3 coding sequence is TGTACCGAGAGACTGGCCTCCTACGAGCAGTACTTC. It translates to CTERLASYEQYF. Combining the CDR3 with reference TRBV2 and TRBJ2-7 gives the whole variable domain EPEVTQTPSHQVTQMGQEVILRCVPISNHLYFYWYRQILGQKVEFLVSFYNNEISEKSEIFDDQFSVERPDGSNFTLKIRSTKLEDSAMYFCTERLASYEQYFGPGTRLTVT.

The chain employs TRBV7-2 and TRBJ2-5, with TRBD1 identical over 12 bases. Germline CDR1 SGHTA, CDR2 FQGNSA. With 4 bases clipped from V and 4 bases from J, the junction kept 7 bases outside the gene matches. This CDR3 contains 16 residues. CDR3 in DNA: TGTGCCAGCAGCTCACCCGGGACAGGGGGCGGAGAGACCCAGTACTTC. This translates into CASSSPGTGGGETQYF.

This clonotype was seen only a few times. This chain links TRBV29-1 with TRBJ1-4; D might be TRBD1 (6 bases). The germline CDR1 and CDR2 sequences are SQVTM and ANQGSEA. Trimming took off 6 bases at V and 7 bases at J, with 21 bases between the two ends. The CDR3 is 15 residues long. CDR3 DNA: TGCAGCGTACAGGTGGGGGGCTCAGTCGGTGAAAAACTGTTTTTT. This sequence encodes CSVQVGGSVGEKLFF.

The table lists this clonotype with many counts. The chain joins TRBV6-1 to TRBJ2-7; no clear D. V lost 4 bases to trimming and J lost 3 bases, with 7 bases between them. CDR1 and CDR2 (germline): MNHNS, SASEGT. CDR3 size: 12 residues. The DNA of the CDR3 is TGTGCCAGCAGTGTCCACAGCTACGAGCAGTACTTC. Its translation: CASSVHSYEQYF.

This clonotype was counted at least ten times. The genes are TRBV20-1 and TRBJ2-3; 7 nucleotides match TRBD1. Germline assignment: CDR1 DFQATT and CDR2 SNEGSKA (reference sequence). The junction had 8 bases not matched to a gene; V was cut back by 1 base and J by 1 base. This CDR3 has 16 amino acids. The CDR3 spells CSARGTGRGGTDTQYF. CDR3 DNA: TGCAGTGCTAGAGGGACAGGCCGGGGCGGCACAGATACGCAGTATTTT.